The clone carrying this T cell receptor beta chain was seen more than once but under ten times. The antigen remains undetermined. Germline loops: CDR1 SGHTS, CDR2 YDEGEE. The CDR3 sequence is 14 residues long. Deletions cut 4 bases from V and 5 bases from J, with 13 bases between. These data originate in a study of T cells after yellow fever vaccination. Study results and limitations: A weaker but faster secondary response was observed, peaking on day 5 versus 15. Post-booster repertoires contained most primary-vaccination clones again (approximately 95% CD4, about 90% CD8).

One entry per CDR3 protein, called by TCRdb with MiXCR from the 5' RACE reads. Of some 350,000 distinct CDR3 sequences detected, roughly 4% appear once; the ten largest clones hold roughly 24%. The chain is built from TRBV5-8 and TRBJ1-5; D gene unclear. The sequencing here drew on PBMCs, taken 5 days after the yellow fever booster vaccination. The TCR comes from a man aged 18 to 30 who received the YFV17D yellow fever vaccine. The DNA for the CDR3 is TGTGCCAGCAGCCTATCGGAGATGGATCAGCCCCAGCATTTT. It encodes CASSLSEMDQPQHF.